This T cell receptor beta chain was sequenced for a study of shared clonotypes between healthy human individuals. Measured with immunoSEQ multiplex PCR; TCRdb has only the in-frame clones, and not every one. The sample holds over 2,000,000 clones, roughly 93% seen once. Naive-designated CD8 cells lacked CD45RO, were positively enriched for CCR7, and omitted terminally differentiated effector memory CD45RA+ cells. In germline, CDR1 is MGHRA, CDR2 YSYEKL. Trimming took off 1 base at V and 6 bases at J, with 9 bases between the two ends. The CDR3 is 13 amino acids. This sequence originates from a man between 18 and 29 years old in good health. Some clones in this sample may be carry-over from other donors' samples. V and J are TRBV4-1 and TRBJ1-1; tentative D call: TRBD1 (5 bases). Sequenced material: naive CD8+ T cells from PBMCs. The CDR3 DNA reads as TGCGCCAGCAGCCAAGTCAGGGAGGCTGAAGCTTTCTTT. Its protein product is CASSQVREAEAFF.